The T cell receptor (beta chain) described here comes from a study of blood T cell repertoires in COVID-19. Recruited during active infection, patients (from Seattle) were subsequently followed longitudinally. This clone has a handful of counts. Using immunoSEQ multiplex PCR, the repertoire was profiled, and TCRdb retains in-frame clones only, with some absent. Of about 110,000 clones detected, over 65% appear once; the ten largest clones hold 5% to 8%. The V gene lost 5 bases and the J gene lost 0 bases, with 8 bases spanning the gap. This CDR3 contains 14 residues. Germline V gives CDR1 SNHLY, CDR2 FYNNEI.

The chain links TRBV2 to TRBJ1-5, with D possibly matching TRBD1 (5 bases). The source of this sequence is an elderly man with COVID-19, enrolled during active disease. The sample comprised peripheral blood. The CDR3 loop is CASSPQVSNQPQHF. The CDR3 nucleotides read TGTGCCAGCAGTCCACAGGTTAGCAATCAGCCCCAGCATTTT.